The present T cell receptor beta chain was sequenced within a study of blood T cell repertoires in COVID-19. Trimming took off 0 bases at V and 6 bases at J, with 15 bases between the two ends. The CDR3 is 16 amino acids. Looked up from germline, CDR1 is MNHEY and CDR2 is SVGAGI. Only in-frame clones appear in the TCRdb table, and some are missing; sequencing was by immunoSEQ multiplex PCR. The sample holds under 250,000 clones, more than 75% seen once. The clonotype was recovered from a woman aged 40 to 50 with COVID-19, enrolled during active disease. Sequenced: peripheral blood. The chain combines TRBV6-5 with TRBJ1-5; tentative D call: TRBD1 (5 bases). The DNA of the CDR3 is TGTGCCAGCAGTTACTCGAGCAAAGGGCAGGGTCAGCCCCAGCATTTT. This encodes CASSYSSKGQGQPQHF.